These T cell receptor beta chains were read from a single sample in a study of T cells in Graves' hyperthyroidism and ophthalmopathy. TCRdb called the multiplex PCR reads again in MiXCR, with one record for every CDR3 protein. Among 460,000 or so distinct CDR3 sequences listed, about 15% were seen once. The sequenced sample consisted of blood. These receptors were taken from a woman aged 18-29 years with Graves' hyperthyroidism. Each CDR3 is given with its conserved first and last residue. A D gene is named only where the DNA matches it firmly. A row's size may be missing; if present it is once, few, many or a size class.

abundance: many; v_gene: TRBV19; d_gene: TRBD1; j_gene: TRBJ1-1; CDR3aa: CASRGQGFHTEAFF; CDR3nt: TGTGCCAGTAGGGGACAGGGGTTTCACACTGAAGCTTTCTTT
abundance: few; v_gene: TRBV7-9; d_gene: NA; j_gene: TRBJ2-5; CDR3aa: CASSSRAETQYF; CDR3nt: TGTGCCAGCAGCTCCAGGGCGGAGACCCAGTACTTC
abundance: NA; v_gene: TRBV11-2; d_gene: NA; j_gene: TRBJ1-4; CDR3aa: CASSLGRINEKLLF; CDR3nt: TGTGCCAGCAGCTTGGGAAGAATTAATGAAAAACTGCTTTTT
abundance: NA; v_gene: TRBV20-1; d_gene: NA; j_gene: TRBJ1-5; CDR3aa: CSARSGTDFGQPQHF; CDR3nt: TGCAGTGCTAGATCCGGGACCGACTTCGGTCAGCCCCAGCATTTT
abundance: many; v_gene: TRBV6-2/TRBV6-3; d_gene: NA; j_gene: TRBJ2-7; CDR3aa: CASSYWRHEQYF; CDR3nt: TGTGCCAGCAGTTACTGGCGCCACGAGCAGTACTTC
abundance: many; v_gene: TRBV6-1; d_gene: TRBD1; j_gene: TRBJ2-3; CDR3aa: CASRPGQGAQGRTDTQYF; CDR3nt: TGTGCCAGCAGACCGGGACAGGGGGCGCAGGGACGCACAGATACGCAGTATTTT
abundance: NA; v_gene: TRBV7-2; d_gene: NA; j_gene: TRBJ2-1; CDR3aa: CASSRGVERGEQFF; CDR3nt: TGTGCCAGCAGCCGGGGCGTAGAGAGAGGTGAGCAGTTCTTC
abundance: NA; v_gene: TRBV5-1; d_gene: TRBD2; j_gene: TRBJ2-7; CDR3aa: CASSPGGTNYEQYF; CDR3nt: TGCGCCAGCAGCCCGGGAGGAACCAACTACGAGCAGTACTTC
abundance: many; v_gene: TRBV20-1; d_gene: TRBD1; j_gene: TRBJ1-1; CDR3aa: CSAGGDRGGTEAFF; CDR3nt: TGCAGTGCTGGGGGCGACAGGGGAGGAACTGAAGCTTTCTTT
abundance: many; v_gene: TRBV11-2; d_gene: TRBD2; j_gene: TRBJ2-5; CDR3aa: CASSSPWTSGGQETQYF; CDR3nt: TGTGCCAGCAGCTCCCCGTGGACTAGCGGGGGACAAGAGACCCAGTACTTC
abundance: NA; v_gene: TRBV19; d_gene: NA; j_gene: TRBJ1-4; CDR3aa: CASSIPGRSGDNEKLFF; CDR3nt: TGTGCCAGTAGTATCCCCGGACGGAGTGGGGATAATGAAAAACTGTTTTTT
abundance: many; v_gene: TRBV27; d_gene: NA; j_gene: TRBJ2-1; CDR3aa: CASSLRRWDEQFF; CDR3nt: TGTGCCAGCAGTCTCAGGCGGTGGGATGAGCAGTTCTTC
abundance: many; v_gene: TRBV9; d_gene: TRBD1; j_gene: TRBJ1-2; CDR3aa: CASSKPGQHYGYTF; CDR3nt: TGTGCCAGCAGCAAACCGGGACAGCACTATGGCTACACCTTC
abundance: NA; v_gene: TRBV11-1; d_gene: NA; j_gene: TRBJ2-7; CDR3aa: CASSLKGRSYSEQYF; CDR3nt: TGTGCCAGCAGCTTAAAAGGGCGCTCCTACAGTGAGCAGTACTTC
abundance: many; v_gene: TRBV9; d_gene: NA; j_gene: TRBJ2-1; CDR3aa: CASSFRGGELSEQFF; CDR3nt: TGTGCCAGCAGCTTCAGGGGGGGAGAGTTAAGTGAGCAGTTCTTC
abundance: many; v_gene: TRBV7-9; d_gene: TRBD1; j_gene: TRBJ2-5; CDR3aa: CASSLTRWTGRDETQYF; CDR3nt: TGTGCCAGCAGCTTAACGCGATGGACAGGGAGAGATGAGACCCAGTACTTC
abundance: few; v_gene: TRBV11-3; d_gene: NA; j_gene: TRBJ1-1; CDR3aa: CASGGGEAFF; CDR3nt: TGTGCCAGCGGGGGGGGAGAAGCTTTCTTT
abundance: few; v_gene: TRBV18; d_gene: NA; j_gene: TRBJ1-1; CDR3aa: CASSAEYMNTEAFF; CDR3nt: TGTGCCAGCTCAGCCGAATACATGAACACTGAAGCTTTCTTT
abundance: NA; v_gene: TRBV10-3; d_gene: NA; j_gene: TRBJ2-2; CDR3aa: CAISDGGKNTGELFF; CDR3nt: TGTGCCATCAGTGACGGCGGGAAGAACACCGGGGAGCTGTTTTTT
abundance: many; v_gene: TRBV30; d_gene: NA; j_gene: TRBJ2-7; CDR3aa: CAFSVPYEQYF; CDR3nt: TGTGCCTTTAGCGTACCCTACGAGCAGTACTTC
abundance: many; v_gene: TRBV18; d_gene: NA; j_gene: TRBJ1-2; CDR3aa: CASSPTIDSTYGYTF; CDR3nt: TGTGCCAGCTCACCCACGATAGACAGCACCTATGGCTACACCTTC
abundance: many; v_gene: TRBV19; d_gene: TRBD1; j_gene: TRBJ1-5; CDR3aa: CASSIGTGGNQPQHF; CDR3nt: TGTGCCAGTAGTATAGGGACAGGGGGCAATCAGCCCCAGCATTTT
abundance: few; v_gene: TRBV29-1; d_gene: TRBD1; j_gene: TRBJ1-2; CDR3aa: CSVEVPGGGYTF; CDR3nt: TGCAGCGTTGAAGTTCCAGGGGGTGGCTACACCTTC
abundance: many; v_gene: TRBV30; d_gene: TRBD1; j_gene: TRBJ1-2; CDR3aa: CAWREPGQGGYTF; CDR3nt: TGTGCCTGGAGGGAGCCGGGACAGGGTGGCTACACCTTC
abundance: many; v_gene: TRBV30; d_gene: NA; j_gene: TRBJ2-6; CDR3aa: CAWFGANVLTF; CDR3nt: TGTGCCTGGTTCGGGGCCAACGTCCTGACTTTC
abundance: NA; v_gene: TRBV9; d_gene: TRBD1; j_gene: TRBJ2-2; CDR3aa: CASSQGVQRSEPGELFF; CDR3nt: TGTGCCAGCAGCCAGGGGGTCCAGCGGAGCGAGCCCGGGGAGCTGTTTTTT